This entry lists 11 T cell receptor beta chains sequenced from one sample in a study of shared clonotypes between healthy human individuals. Some clones are missing from TCRdb's copy, which holds only in-frame ones; the method was immunoSEQ multiplex PCR. The top ten hold 0.1% to 0.15% of the sample, which has roughly 2.4 million clones, under 97% seen once. Sample: naive CD4+ T cells sorted from blood. Subset indicated: CD45RA+ positively selected. The source is a man between 18 and 35 years old in good health.

The rearrangement joins TRBV7-9 to TRBJ1-3, with D possibly TRBD1 on 6 matching bases. Germline V gives CDR1 SEHNR, CDR2 FQNEAQ (reference sequence). Trimming removed 2 bases from V and 4 bases from J, with 9 bases in between. This CDR3 region has 14 residues. The CDR3: CASSLRGNGNTIYF. The DNA of the CDR3 is TGTGCCAGCAGCTTAAGGGGGAACGGAAACACCATATATTTT.

The V and J genes are TRBV30 and TRBJ1-4, with 8 bases lining up with TRBD1. With V trimmed by 1 base and J by 8 bases, 3 bases remained unmatched. This CDR3 has 13 residues. Germline V CDR1 and CDR2: GTSNPN, SVGIG (reference sequence). The CDR3, as DNA: TGTGCCTGGAGTGCCCAGGGGGCAGAAAAACTGTTTTTT. This sequence encodes CAWSAQGAEKLFF.

This clone showed up just a few times. The chain links TRBV6-1 to TRBJ1-2; tentative D call: TRBD1 (6 bases). The CDR3 has 13 amino acids. V dropped 3 bases and J dropped 4 bases, with 9 bases sitting between them. Germline V gene lookup returns CDR1 MNHNS and CDR2 SASEGT. The CDR3: CASSDGQFYGYTF. The CDR3 DNA sequence: TGTGCCAGCAGTGACGGACAGTTCTATGGCTACACCTTC.

This chain joins TRBV11-2 and TRBJ2-3, with D unclear. Per the germline V gene, CDR1 is SGHAT and CDR2 is FQNNGV. V gave up 10 bases and J gave up 11 bases, with 16 bases separating them. This CDR3 has 11 amino acids. The CDR3 DNA follows: TGTGCCACACGCTCCGGTCCTAAGCAGTATTTT. This gives the protein CATRSGPKQYF.

The J gene is TRBJ2-7, the V gene TRBV6-6; TRBD2 agrees at 13 bases. Germline lookup yields CDR1 MNHNY and CDR2 SVGAGI (reference sequence). Trimming at V came to 4 bases and at J to 7 bases, leaving 7 bases not matched to a gene. This CDR3 has 15 amino acids. CDR3 in amino acids: CASSSPGLAGIEQYF. The CDR3 DNA reads TGTGCCAGCAGTTCCCCGGGACTAGCGGGGATAGAGCAGTACTTC.

A note on this clone: This CDR3 is also generated by other DNA sequences in the sample. The CDR3 sequence: CASSLAGQGVDTQYF. Here the CDR3 DNA reads TGTGCCAGCAGCTTAGCGGGACAGGGAGTAGATACGCAGTATTTT. The chain joins TRBV7-2 to TRBJ2-3, with 9 positions matching TRBD1. Trimming cost V 0 bases and J 5 bases; bases outside gene matches: 3. The germline CDR1 and CDR2 sequences are SGHTA and FQGNSA. The CDR3 covers 15 residues.

The CDR3 here is CASSQDPGQRGGPDTQYF. The CDR3 nucleotides are TGCGCCAGCAGCCAAGATCCCGGCCAGCGGGGGGGCCCGGATACGCAGTATTTT. The chain is built from TRBV4-1 and TRBJ2-3, with TRBD2 matching over 10 bases. V was pared by 0 bases and J by 6 bases, with 12 bases of the junction left unmatched. In germline, CDR1 is MGHRA, CDR2 YSYEKL. The CDR3 spans 18 residues.

As to this clone: The germline gene is not matched at one end of the junction; a read error may be the cause. V gene TRBV10-3 combines with J gene TRBJ1-2; TRBD1 might be the D (6 bases). Germline loops: CDR1 ENHRY, CDR2 SYGVKD. This CDR3 spans 16 amino acids. The CDR3 loop reads CASSDVNRDVGHGYTF. CDR3 in DNA: TGTGCCAGCAGTGACGTCAACAGGGACGTGGGGCATGGCTACACCTTC.

This chain connects TRBV5-6 to TRBJ2-5; 10 nucleotides agree with TRBD1. This CDR3 has 15 amino acids. Germline V CDR1 and CDR2: SGHDT, YYEEEE. V was clipped by 0 bases and J by 7 bases; unmatched bases: 6. This chain's CDR3 is CASSLAGQGRGTQYF. The CDR3 bases are TGTGCCAGCAGCTTGGCGGGACAGGGGCGAGGGACCCAGTACTTC.

CDR3 DNA sequence: TGTGCCAGCAGCTTAGTCGGGACAGGGAGAGGGGGCCAGCCCCAGCATTTT. This gives the protein CASSLVGTGRGGQPQHF. This chain uses TRBV7-2 with TRBJ1-5, with 9 bases lining up with TRBD1. CDR1 is SGHTA, CDR2 FQGNSA, per germline. There are 17 residues in the CDR3. The V segment lost 1 base and the J segment 7 bases; nucleotides outside the gene matches: 11.

This chain connects TRBV10-3 to TRBJ2-2; 9 bases map to TRBD1. J gave up 0 bases and V 7 bases, and 9 bases lay outside the gene matches. Looked up from germline, CDR1 is ENHRY and CDR2 is SYGVKD. CDR3 length: 17 residues. DNA of the CDR3: TGTGCCATCATGTACGTGACAGGGGGTACGAACACCGGGGAGCTGTTTTTT. Translated, it gives CAIMYVTGGTNTGELFF.